One and the same sample provided the 9 T cell receptor beta chains below, sequenced in a study of T cells after yellow fever vaccination (dated by TCRdb to about 2019). Library method: 5' RACE. TCRdb records Illumina HiSeq 2500 as the sequencer. TCRdb reanalyzed the raw reads on its own, using fastp at Q25 for trimming and MiXCR for clone calling, and kept in-frame beta chains. Rows with one shared CDR3 protein collapse into an entry with the most common genes and DNA. The sample table shows under 600,000 distinct CDR3 sequences, and around a fifth are seen once. In total, the top ten clones hold about 15% of the sample. The meaning of the sample's treatment or condition label: live attenuated yellow fever vaccine strain. The input for sequencing was PBMCs, taken about 21 days after the first yellow fever vaccination. Receptors were obtained from a man aged 18 to 29 who received the YFV17D yellow fever vaccine.

The chain links TRBV15 to TRBJ2-1; a possible D gene is TRBD2 (5 bases). Trimming took 0 bases from V and 10 from J, leaving 10 bases between them. Germline V gene data show CDR1 as LNHNV and CDR2 as YYDKDF (reference sequence). This CDR3 has 13 amino acids. This CDR3 is CATSRDGGVEQFF. In DNA, the CDR3 is TGTGCCACCAGCAGAGATGGAGGAGTAGAGCAGTTCTTC.

This clonotype was counted a few times. The rearrangement links TRBV27 to TRBJ2-7; 9 nucleotides agree with TRBD1. The V gene's germline CDR1 is MNHEY and CDR2 SMNVEV (reference sequence). Trimming took 5 bases from V and 3 from J; bases not matched to a gene: 8. CDR3 length equals 15 residues. The CDR3 DNA reads TGTGCCAGCAGTGCCGCCGGGACAGGGTTCTACGAGCAGTACTTC. Translation: CASSAAGTGFYEQYF.

This clonotype was observed a few times. The chain joins TRBV28 to TRBJ1-4, with D possibly matching TRBD1 (5 bases). This CDR3 region has 16 residues. Per the germline V gene, CDR1 is MDHEN and CDR2 is SYDVKM. Trimming removed 5 bases from V and 3 bases from J, with 16 bases in between. This CDR3 reads CASSGPRQSSNEKLFF. The CDR3 bases are TGTGCCAGCAGTGGACCTCGACAGTCATCTAATGAAAAACTGTTTTTT.

The V call is TRBV6-1, the J call TRBJ1-1; D perhaps matches TRBD1 (5 bases). The CDR3 contains 15 residues. The V end lost 8 bases, the J end lost 0 bases, and 16 bases lay between the germline ends. Germline CDR1 and CDR2: MNHNS and SASEGT. CDR3 nucleotides: TGTGCCAGCGCATACCGAGGGGCCATGAACACTGAAGCTTTCTTT. It encodes CASAYRGAMNTEAFF.

The rearrangement joins TRBV20-1 to TRBJ2-1, with D tentatively TRBD1 or TRBD2 (5 bases each). This CDR3 comprises 12 residues. Trimming shortened V by 3 bases and J by 6 bases, and 9 bases separated the two germline ends. The germline V gene encodes CDR1 DFQATT and CDR2 SNEGSKA (reference sequence). CDR3 nucleotides: TGCAGTGCTAGTGAGGGGTTCAATGAGCAGTTCTTC. Residues: CSASEGFNEQFF.

The genes are TRBV20-1 and TRBJ1-2; D not resolved. CDR1 DFQATT and CDR2 SNEGSKA come from the germline V gene (reference sequence). V was clipped by 0 bases and J by 9 bases, with 11 bases between them. The CDR3 length is 12 residues. CDR3 sequence reads: CSARDLLGSYTF. DNA of the CDR3: TGCAGTGCTAGAGATCTCCTAGGAAGCTACACCTTC.

The chain carries TRBV5-1 and TRBJ2-5, with D uncertain. The germline CDR1 and CDR2 sequences are SGHRS and YFSETQ. The CDR3 extends over 14 amino acids. Trimming took off 4 bases at V and 2 bases at J, with 12 bases between the two ends. CDR3 DNA: TGCGCCAGCAGCCCGGCCCCGCCTCAAGAGACCCAGTACTTC. This sequence encodes CASSPAPPQETQYF. Complete variable domain (other parts from reference TRBV5-1 and TRBJ2-5): KAGVTQTPRYLIKTRGQQVTLSCSPISGHRSVSWYQQTPGQGLQFLFEYFSETQRNKGNFPGRFSGRQFSNSRSEMNVSTLELGDSALYLCASSPAPPQETQYFGPGTRLLVL.

Here the CDR3 reads CASSQDGGPSQPQHF. The CDR3 coding sequence is TGCGCCAGCAGCCAAGATGGGGGCCCGAGTCAGCCCCAGCATTTT. This rearrangement joins TRBV4-3 to TRBJ1-5, with D perhaps TRBD1 (6 bases). The CDR3 consists of 15 residues. The germline V gene encodes CDR1 LGHNA and CDR2 YSLEER. Between the trimmed V and J ends, which lost 0 bases and 6 bases, there was a span of 12 bases.

The chain is built from TRBV14 and TRBJ1-5; D unclear. The CDR3 extends over 13 amino acids. The V end was cut by 3 bases, the J end by 4 bases, with 7 bases between. Germline V gene data show CDR1 as SGHDN and CDR2 as FVKESK. The CDR3 region is CASSQYPNQPQHF. The DNA for the CDR3 is TGTGCCAGCAGCCAGTACCCAAATCAGCCCCAGCATTTT. The full variable domain, its missing parts supplied by reference TRBV14 and TRBJ1-5, is EAGVTQFPSHSVIEKGQTVTLRCDPISGHDNLYWYRRVMGKEIKFLLHFVKESKQDESGMPNNRFLAERTGGTYSTLKVQPAELEDSGVYFCASSQYPNQPQHFGDGTRLSIL.